The clone carrying this TCR beta chain appeared once. The antigen is unknown. This sample stems from a study of shared clonotypes between healthy human individuals. General study results and limits: Clonotype sharing across a handful of donors was observed for 4% to 5.5% of naive CD4 clonotypes. Clonotype sharing among donors was expected to depend on sequencing depth.

The V and J ends lost 3 bases and 5 bases respectively, with 16 bases between them. Germline CDR1 GTSNPN, CDR2 SVGIG (reference sequence). The CDR3 is 14 amino acids. The data were produced by immunoSEQ multiplex PCR, yet TCRdb's version contains in-frame clones alone and is incomplete. This sample has some 1.4 million clones, with around 95% found just once. The TCR comes from a man aged 25-40 years in good health. The chain has TRBV30 and TRBJ2-5; D perhaps matches TRBD1 (5 bases). Material for sequencing was naive CD4+ T cells sorted from blood. Noted subset: CD45RA+ positively selected. The CDR3: CAWSPSSKGETQYF. The CDR3 bases are TGTGCCTGGAGCCCGTCCTCTAAGGGGGAGACCCAGTACTTC. Complete variable domain (other parts from reference TRBV30 and TRBJ2-5): SQTIHQWPATLVQPVGSPLSLECTVEGTSNPNLYWYRQAAGRGLQLLFYSVGIGQISSEVPQNLSASRPQDRQFILSSKKLLLSDSGFYLCAWSPSSKGETQYFGPGTRLLVL.